The sequence of this TCR beta chain was determined in a study of blood T cell repertoires in COVID-19. Background on the study: In each case, the material was cDNA or gDNA derived from T cells, B-cell-depleted T cells, or PBMCs.

CDR3 length: 11 amino acids. Germline CDR1 reads PRHDT; CDR2 reads FYEKMQ (reference sequence). The germline V and J ends were trimmed by 5 bases and 7 bases, with 8 bases remaining between them. Per the original methods: For nucleated cells, counts were estimated from reference gene primer amplification. Data came from immunoSEQ multiplex PCR; TCRdb stores just in-frame clones and leaves some out. V and J calls plus clone size are reproduced from that table; the DNA served to infer D and trimming. Found here are over 250,000 clones, roughly 91% of them singletons; the top ten hold 0.99%. The sample consisted of peripheral blood. This chain connects TRBV13 to TRBJ1-1; D may be TRBD1 (5 bases). The origin of this receptor is a woman aged 40 to 50 who had recovered from COVID-19. The CDR3 coding sequence is TGTGCCAGCAGCCGGAGGGGTGAAGCTTTCTTT. As protein: CASSRRGEAFF.